This T cell receptor beta chain was obtained from a study of blood T cell repertoires in COVID-19. About the study: COVID-19 samples collected from the United States, Italy and Spain covered acute and convalescent phases. Nucleic acid was either cDNA or gDNA, and it came from T cells, B-cell-depleted T cells, or PBMCs.

For this clone: The same CDR3 can be traced to other DNA sequences in this sample.

Enrolment of Seattle patients took place during active infection, and they were followed longitudinally. As originally analysed: Reference gene primer amplification in the assay estimated nucleated cell counts. Sequencing used immunoSEQ multiplex PCR; TCRdb keeps in-frame clones, though not all of them. That table supplies the V and J calls and clone size; D and trimming were determined from the DNA. The sample yields over 400,000 clones, roughly 91% seen once. Germline V gene lookup returns CDR1 SGDLS and CDR2 YYNGEE. Trimming at V came to 0 bases and at J to 4 bases, leaving 3 bases not matched to a gene. The CDR3 sequence is 14 residues long.

The receptor was isolated from a woman aged 45-60 years with COVID-19, enrolled during active disease. The sequencing sample was made of peripheral blood. V gene TRBV9 combines with J gene TRBJ1-2; 7 positions agree with TRBD1. CDR3 nucleotide sequence: TGTGCCAGCAGCGTAGGACAGGGAGCCTATGGCTACACCTTC. Translation gives CASSVGQGAYGYTF.